The entry below gives a single T cell receptor beta chain sequence along with its context. Its antigen is not identified. Clones were sequenced by immunoSEQ multiplex PCR, and TCRdb holds only the in-frame ones, with some missing. This table holds about 28,000 clones, around 86% found once. These data originate in a study of T cell responses to AZD1222 COVID-19 vaccine. Study conclusions and caveats: Repertoire collection took place solely once the T cell response had peaked. Reportedly, nearly half of unique spike TCRs recognized epitopes outside B.1.351/B.1.1.7 mutations. Most donors were white British, females outnumbered males, and clonal diversity was possibly underestimated. Across spike, vaccine-associated CD4 TCRs were found, dominant at 160-218 and 743-854.

This clonotype originated in an adult in good health. This specimen was peripheral blood, taken on day 0 of AZD1222 vaccination.

The CDR3 spells CASSFLGARQPQHF. DNA for the CDR3: TGTGCCAGCAGTTTTCTCGGGGCTAGACAGCCCCAGCATTTT. The rearrangement links TRBV27 to TRBJ1-5; possible D gene TRBD1, 5 bases. Trimming removed 3 bases from V and 7 bases from J, with 13 bases in between. CDR3 size: 14 residues. Germline loops: CDR1 MNHEY, CDR2 SMNVEV (reference sequence).